Included here is one TCR beta chain sequence, with context. V was pared by 0 bases and J by 5 bases, with 6 bases of the junction left unmatched. Germline CDR1 reads SGHKS; CDR2 reads YYEKEE (reference sequence). The CDR3 covers 16 residues. These data belong to a study of blood T cell repertoires in COVID-19. Per the authors' pipeline: How many nucleated cells were present was estimated from reference gene primer amplification. Repertoires were generated with immunoSEQ multiplex PCR, while TCRdb's copy carries only in-frame clones and drops some. The D gene and trimming were derived from the DNA, and the V and J assignments and clone size from that table. The data show around 60,000 clones, over 80% seen once.

This clonotype originated in a man between 70 and 80 years old with acute or convalescent COVID-19. The genes are TRBV5-5 and TRBJ2-2; 8 nucleotides line up with TRBD2. Material: peripheral blood. The CDR3 sequence: CASSLGGGGITGELFF. CDR3 nucleotide sequence: TGTGCCAGCAGCTTGGGAGGCGGGGGGATAACCGGGGAGCTGTTTTTT.